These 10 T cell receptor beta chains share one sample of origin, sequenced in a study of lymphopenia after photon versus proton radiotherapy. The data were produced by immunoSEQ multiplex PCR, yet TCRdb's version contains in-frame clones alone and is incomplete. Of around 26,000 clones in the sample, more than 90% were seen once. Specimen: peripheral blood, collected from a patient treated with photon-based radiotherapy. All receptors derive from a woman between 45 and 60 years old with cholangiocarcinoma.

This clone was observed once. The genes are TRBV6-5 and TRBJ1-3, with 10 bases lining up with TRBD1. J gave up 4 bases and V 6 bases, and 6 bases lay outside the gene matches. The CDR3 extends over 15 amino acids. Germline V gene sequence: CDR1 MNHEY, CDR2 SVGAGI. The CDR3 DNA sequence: TGTGCCAGCAGCTCAACGGGACAGGGGGGAAACACCATATATTTT. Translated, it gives CASSSTGQGGNTIYF.

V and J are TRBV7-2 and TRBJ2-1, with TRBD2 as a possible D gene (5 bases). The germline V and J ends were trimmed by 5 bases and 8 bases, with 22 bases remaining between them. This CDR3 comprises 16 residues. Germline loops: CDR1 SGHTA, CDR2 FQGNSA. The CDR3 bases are TGTGCCAGCAGCCTCTTTCTGAGGCTCGACGGGGATGAGCAGTTCTTC. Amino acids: CASSLFLRLDGDEQFF.

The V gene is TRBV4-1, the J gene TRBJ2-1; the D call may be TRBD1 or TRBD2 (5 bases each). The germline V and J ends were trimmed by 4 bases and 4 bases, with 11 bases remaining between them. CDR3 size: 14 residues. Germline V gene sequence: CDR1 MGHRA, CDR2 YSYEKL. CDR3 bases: TGCGCCAGCAGCCCTCGGGACGCTTACAATGAGCAGTTCTTC. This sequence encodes CASSPRDAYNEQFF.

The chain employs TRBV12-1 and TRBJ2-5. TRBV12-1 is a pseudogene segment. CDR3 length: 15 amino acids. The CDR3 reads CASSSRTRRQETQYF. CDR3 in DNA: TGTGCCAGCAGCTCCCGGACCCGGCGGCAAGAGACCCAGTACTTC.

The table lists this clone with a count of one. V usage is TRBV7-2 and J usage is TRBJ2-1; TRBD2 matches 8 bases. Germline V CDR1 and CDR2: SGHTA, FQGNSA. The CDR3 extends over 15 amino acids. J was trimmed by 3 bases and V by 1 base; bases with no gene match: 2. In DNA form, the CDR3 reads TGTGCCAGCAGCTTAGGACTAGCGAGCTACAATGAGCAGTTCTTC. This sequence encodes CASSLGLASYNEQFF.

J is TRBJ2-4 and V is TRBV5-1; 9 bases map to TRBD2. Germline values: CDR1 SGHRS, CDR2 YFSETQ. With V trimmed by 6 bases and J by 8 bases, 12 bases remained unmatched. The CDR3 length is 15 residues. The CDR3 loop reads CASKYSLAGIDIQYF. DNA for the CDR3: TGCGCCAGCAAGTACAGCCTAGCGGGGATAGACATTCAGTACTTC.

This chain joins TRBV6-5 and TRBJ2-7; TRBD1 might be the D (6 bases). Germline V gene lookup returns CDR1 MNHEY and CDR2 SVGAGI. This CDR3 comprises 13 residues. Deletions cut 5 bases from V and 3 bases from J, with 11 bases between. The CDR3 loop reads CASSPYRVYEQYF. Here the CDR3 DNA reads TGTGCCAGCAGTCCTTACAGGGTCTACGAGCAGTACTTC.

DNA of the CDR3: TGTGCCAGCAGCTTGGGACAGACATTCTGCTATAATTCACCCCTCCACTTT. Translated, it gives CASSLGQTFCYNSPLHF. J is TRBJ1-6 and V is TRBV5-6, with D possibly matching TRBD1 (5 bases). Germline-derived CDR1 and CDR2 are SGHDT and YYEEEE. Trimming left V 0 bases short and J 3 bases short, with 13 bases between. The CDR3 is 17 residues long.

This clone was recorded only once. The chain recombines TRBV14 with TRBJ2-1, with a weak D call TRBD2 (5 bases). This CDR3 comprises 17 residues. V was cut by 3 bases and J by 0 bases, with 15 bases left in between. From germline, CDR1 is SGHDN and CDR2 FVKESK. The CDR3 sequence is CASSQVPPGFSYNEQFF. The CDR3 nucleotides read TGTGCCAGCAGCCAGGTTCCCCCGGGATTCTCCTACAATGAGCAGTTCTTC.

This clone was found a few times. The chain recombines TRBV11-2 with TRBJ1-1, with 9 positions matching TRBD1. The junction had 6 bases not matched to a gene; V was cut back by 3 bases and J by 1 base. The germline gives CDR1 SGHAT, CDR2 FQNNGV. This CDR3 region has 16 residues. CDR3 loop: CASSFGQGRGNTEAFF. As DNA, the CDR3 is TGTGCCAGCAGCTTTGGACAGGGGAGAGGGAACACTGAAGCTTTCTTT.